This paragraph covers one T cell receptor (beta chain) sequence. Its cognate antigen is unknown. Amplification by 5'RACE using constant-segment primers produced TCR alpha and TCR beta cDNA libraries that carried sample barcodes and UMIs. MiXCR, run by TCRdb on the 5' RACE reads, gives a single entry per CDR3 protein. This sample yields over 350,000 distinct CDR3 sequences, of which more than 15% are seen a single time; 20% to 25% belongs to the top ten. These data originate in a study of T-cell memory formation after mild COVID-19. Findings and caveats of the study: Day 15 to 85 contracting clones showed balanced CD4/CD8; day 15 to 37 expanders favored CD4+.

Per germline, CDR1 SGHTA and CDR2 FQGNSA. Trimming stripped 5 bases from V and 1 base from J, with 14 bases between. CDR3 length: 15 residues. The chain couples TRBV7-2 to TRBJ2-5; D gene unclear. The TCR originated in a man younger than 35 who had mild COVID-19 (a few samples of this study predate the infection). Cell type and time point are not known. Sequences were obtained from PBMCs or a T cell subset sorted from them (not recorded which). CDR3 DNA: TGTGCCAGCAGCCCTCGCGGCGGAACCCAAGAGACCCAGTACTTC. Its translation: CASSPRGGTQETQYF.